This is a list of T cell receptor beta chains from one sample in a study of T cell repertoires in cytomegalovirus infection. TCRdb ran MiXCR on the reads and lists one entry per CDR3 protein. The sample holds hundreds of thousands of distinct CDR3 sequences; roughly 42% are singletons and the top ten take around 45%. For these receptors, no antigen is known. This specimen consisted of cultured PBMCs, obtained from culture after CMV antigen stimulation. These receptors all come from a human donor in good health (CMV status not recorded). Some clones in this sample may be carry-over from other donors' samples. Both conserved end residues are part of each CDR3. A D gene is named only where the DNA matches it firmly. The listing skips clone size in some rows; elsewhere it reads once, few, many or a size class.

v_call	clone_size	d_call	cdr3_length	j_call	cdr3_aa	cdr3_nt
TRBV27	.	TRBD1	16	TRBJ1-4	CASSRGTGAVGEKLFF	TGTGCCAGCAGTCGCGGGACAGGGGCAGTGGGTGAAAAACTGTTTTTT
TRBV28	.	TRBD1	15	TRBJ1-2	CASLNTGQGASGYTF	TGTGCCAGCCTAAACACCGGACAGGGGGCGTCTGGCTACACCTTC
TRBV7-2	.	.	12	TRBJ2-5	CASSRPLETQYF	TGTGCCAGCAGCCGACCCTTAGAGACCCAGTACTTC
TRBV6-1	few	.	15	TRBJ2-4	CASSEGPVLEGIQYF	TGTGCCAGCAGTGAAGGCCCAGTCCTGGAGGGCATTCAGTACTTC
TRBV2	.	.	12	TRBJ2-7	CASSEELGEQYF	TGTGCCAGCAGTGAAGAATTAGGCGAGCAGTACTTC
TRBV7-2	.	.	15	TRBJ1-1	CASSFVPDRNTEAFF	TGTGCCAGCAGCTTCGTCCCAGACAGGAACACTGAAGCTTTCTTT
TRBV7-2	few	.	13	TRBJ2-7	CASSLGRLYEQYF	TGTGCCAGCAGCTTAGGACGGCTCTACGAGCAGTACTTC
TRBV4-1	.	TRBD1	13	TRBJ2-1	CASSQYPGQTHFF	TGCGCCAGCAGCCAATATCCGGGACAGACGCATTTCTTC
TRBV4-1	.	TRBD1	15	TRBJ1-4	CASSQTQAGQGELFF	TGCGCCAGCAGCCAAACCCAAGCGGGACAGGGTGAACTGTTTTTT
TRBV5-5	.	TRBD2	16	TRBJ2-3	CASSSSRVAGGRTQYF	TGTGCCAGCAGCTCCTCCCGGGTAGCGGGGGGGCGTACGCAGTATTTT
TRBV11-2	.	TRBD2	17	TRBJ2-5	CASSLRPLAGHQETQYF	TGTGCCAGCAGCTTAAGGCCCCTAGCGGGTCACCAAGAGACCCAGTACTTC
TRBV7-8	.	TRBD2	15	TRBJ2-7	CASSLIPSGFYEQYF	TGTGCCAGCAGCTTAATTCCTAGCGGGTTTTACGAGCAGTACTTC
TRBV7-2	.	TRBD2	16	TRBJ2-7	CASSLTSGGGSYEQYF	TGTGCCAGCAGCTTAACTAGCGGAGGAGGTTCCTACGAGCAGTACTTC
TRBV12-3/TRBV12-4	.	TRBD2	16	TRBJ2-5	CASSARTSPAGETQYF	TGTGCCAGCAGTGCTCGGACTAGTCCGGCGGGTGAGACCCAGTACTTC
TRBV7-2	.	TRBD1	13	TRBJ1-4	CASGGQGSEKLFF	TGTGCCAGCGGGGGACAGGGGTCCGAAAAACTGTTTTTT
TRBV6-2/TRBV6-3	few	.	14	TRBJ2-5	CASSSGPLQETQYF	TGTGCCAGCAGTTCGGGACCACTTCAAGAGACCCAGTACTTC
TRBV7-4	.	TRBD1	14	TRBJ1-6	CASSKTGMASPLHF	TGTGCCAGCAGCAAGACAGGGATGGCTTCACCCCTCCACTTT
TRBV7-6	few	TRBD2	16	TRBJ2-5	CASSSGPRRPGGTQYF	TGTGCCAGCAGCTCAGGCCCCCGGAGGCCGGGAGGGACCCAGTACTTC
TRBV28	.	.	13	TRBJ2-5	CASSLKVQETQYF	TGTGCCAGCAGTTTGAAAGTTCAAGAGACCCAGTACTTC
TRBV6-2/TRBV6-3	few	.	13	TRBJ1-5	CASTAGGNQPQHF	TGTGCCAGCACCGCGGGCGGAAATCAGCCCCAGCATTTT
TRBV7-6	.	TRBD1	15	TRBJ2-7	CASSVGQGGPYEQYF	TGTGCCAGCAGCGTGGGACAGGGGGGGCCCTACGAGCAGTACTTC
TRBV5-1	once	.	15	TRBJ2-5	CASSPVRGSEETQYF	TGCGCCAGCAGCCCTGTGAGGGGGTCTGAAGAGACCCAGTACTTC
TRBV27	.	TRBD2	17	TRBJ2-7	CASSKGGLAGAPYEQYF	TGTGCCAGCAGTAAGGGGGGACTAGCGGGGGCACCCTACGAGCAGTACTTC
TRBV11-3	.	TRBD1	15	TRBJ2-1	CASSARTGAYNEQFF	TGTGCCAGCAGCGCTAGGACAGGAGCCTACAATGAGCAGTTCTTC
TRBV10-3	.	TRBD1	15	TRBJ2-7	CAISTVRDRGDEQYF	TGTGCCATCAGTACAGTCCGGGACAGGGGGGACGAGCAGTACTTC
TRBV6-1	few	.	15	TRBJ2-2	CASSTTGVNTGELFF	TGTGCCAGCAGTACGACAGGAGTGAACACCGGGGAGCTGTTTTTT
TRBV12-3/TRBV12-4	few	TRBD2	15	TRBJ2-1	CASSPSVRGGNEQFF	TGTGCCAGCAGTCCTTCCGTGCGGGGGGGGAATGAGCAGTTCTTC
TRBV7-2	.	.	13	TRBJ2-1	CASSFSGNNEQFF	TGTGCCAGCAGCTTTAGCGGTAACAATGAGCAGTTCTTC
TRBV4-1	.	TRBD2	16	TRBJ2-7	CASSPSQLAGGNEQYF	TGCGCCAGCAGCCCTAGTCAACTAGCGGGAGGCAACGAGCAGTACTTC
TRBV6-6	few	.	14	TRBJ2-7	CASSYLGLAYEQYF	TGTGCCAGCAGTTACTTAGGTCTGGCCTACGAGCAGTACTTC
TRBV6-6	.	.	16	TRBJ2-7	CASSYPGEPGENEQYF	TGTGCCAGCAGTTACCCGGGGGAGCCAGGGGAGAACGAGCAGTACTTC
TRBV28	few	.	17	TRBJ2-1	CASTPPGGAGEKNEQFF	TGTGCCAGCACCCCCCCTGGGGGGGCGGGGGAAAAAAATGAGCAGTTCTTC
TRBV7-6	.	.	14	TRBJ2-5	CASSSRQVQETQYF	TGTGCCAGCAGCTCGCGACAGGTTCAAGAGACCCAGTACTTC
TRBV4-1	.	TRBD2	15	TRBJ2-3	CASSGSSGSSDTQYF	TGCGCCAGCTCCGGGTCTAGCGGGAGCTCAGATACGCAGTATTTT
TRBV28	.	.	15	TRBJ1-1	CASSLIDEAGKEAFF	TGTGCCAGCAGTCTAATTGACGAGGCAGGGAAAGAAGCTTTCTTT
TRBV10-3	.	TRBD1	13	TRBJ1-1	CAISETTGEYAFF	TGTGCCATCAGTGAGACTACAGGGGAGTATGCTTTCTTT
TRBV7-8	few	.	16	TRBJ1-5	CASSLVGVISNQPQHF	TGTGCCAGCAGCTTAGTTGGGGTCATTAGCAATCAGCCCCAGCATTTT
TRBV5-1	.	.	16	TRBJ2-3	CASMIEGVLLTDTQYF	TGCGCCAGCATGATCGAGGGGGTCCTCCTCACAGATACGCAGTATTTT
TRBV6-2/TRBV6-3	.	.	15	TRBJ2-3	CASSYSRAPPGTQYF	TGTGCCAGCTCCTACTCCCGGGCCCCGCCGGGTACGCAGTATTTT
TRBV6-1	few	TRBD2	14	TRBJ2-7	CASIVSGDSYEQYF	TGTGCCAGCATTGTTAGCGGGGACTCCTACGAGCAGTACTTC
TRBV7-2	once	.	13	TRBJ1-1	CASSLTSGPEAFF	TGTGCCAGCAGCTTAACGAGCGGCCCTGAAGCTTTCTTT
TRBV11-2	.	TRBD1	17	TRBJ1-3	CASSYITGAGSGNTIYF	TGTGCCAGCAGCTACATAACAGGGGCCGGATCTGGAAACACCATATATTTT
TRBV7-9	once	.	12	TRBJ2-1	CASSLGDTPQFF	TGTGCCAGCAGCTTAGGGGACACGCCTCAGTTCTTC
TRBV20-1	.	TRBD1	14	TRBJ1-6	CSASSEGAISPLHF	TGCAGTGCTAGTAGTGAGGGGGCAATCTCACCCCTCCACTTT
TRBV7-2	.	TRBD1	16	TRBJ2-2	CASSSNPGQFTGELFF	TGTGCCAGCAGCTCAAATCCGGGACAGTTTACCGGGGAGCTGTTTTTT
TRBV12-3/TRBV12-4	.	.	17	TRBJ2-3	CASSPPGRRGFTDTQYF	TGTGCCAGCAGTCCCCCCGGGAGGAGGGGGTTCACAGATACGCAGTATTTT
TRBV3-1	.	.	13	TRBJ2-1	CASSRDWANEQFF	TGTGCCAGCAGCCGGGACTGGGCCAATGAGCAGTTCTTC
TRBV7-2	few	.	14	TRBJ2-5	CASSLTLLVETQYF	TGTGCCAGCAGCTTAACCCTTCTCGTAGAGACCCAGTACTTC
TRBV11-2	.	TRBD1	16	TRBJ1-4	CASSTLPGQYNEKLFF	TGTGCCAGCAGCACGCTTCCGGGACAGTATAATGAAAAACTGTTTTTT
TRBV4-3	.	.	15	TRBJ2-7	CASSQDFGGTDEQYF	TGCGCCAGCAGCCAAGATTTCGGGGGTACCGACGAGCAGTACTTC
TRBV20-1	.	TRBD1	14	TRBJ1-6	CSARETGPVSPLHF	TGCAGTGCTAGGGAGACAGGGCCGGTTTCACCCCTCCACTTT
TRBV12-3/TRBV12-4	.	.	17	TRBJ1-1	CASTPARGGVGGTEAFF	TGTGCCAGCACCCCAGCTAGAGGAGGGGTTGGGGGTACTGAAGCTTTCTTT